Sequencing of this TCR beta chain was carried out in a study of PD-1 blockade in classical Hodgkin lymphoma. This clone was observed once. Its antigen is currently unknown. Time point meaning: cycle 4 day 1 (C4D1), after five to seven weeks of nivolumab. In every patient, relapse followed autologous stem cell transplantation, while exposure to brentuximab vedotin differed. Thawed PBMCs supplied CD8+ T cells via magnetic negative selection. General study points: The drivers behind the repertoire differences, possibly disease activity or prior therapy, remain undefined. Before treatment, TCR diversity in newly diagnosed patients was reportedly lower than in healthy donors. Complete responders matched newly diagnosed patients in baseline diversity.

Profiled with immunoSEQ multiplex PCR; TCRdb holds only in-frame clones, not every one. The table shows roughly 19,000 clones, with about 88% occurring only once. The source is a human donor with classical Hodgkin lymphoma. The sample in question was CD8+ T cells from blood, obtained before the fourth cycle of nivolumab.

In DNA form, the CDR3 reads TGTGCCAGCAGTTACGTAGAGAACACTGAAGCTTTCTTT. Translating gives CASSYVENTEAFF. The genes are TRBV6-6 and TRBJ1-1; D is unresolved. Germline loops: CDR1 MNHNY, CDR2 SVGAGI (reference sequence). The length of the CDR3 is 13 residues. Trimming shortened V by 2 bases and J by 1 base, and 5 bases separated the two germline ends.